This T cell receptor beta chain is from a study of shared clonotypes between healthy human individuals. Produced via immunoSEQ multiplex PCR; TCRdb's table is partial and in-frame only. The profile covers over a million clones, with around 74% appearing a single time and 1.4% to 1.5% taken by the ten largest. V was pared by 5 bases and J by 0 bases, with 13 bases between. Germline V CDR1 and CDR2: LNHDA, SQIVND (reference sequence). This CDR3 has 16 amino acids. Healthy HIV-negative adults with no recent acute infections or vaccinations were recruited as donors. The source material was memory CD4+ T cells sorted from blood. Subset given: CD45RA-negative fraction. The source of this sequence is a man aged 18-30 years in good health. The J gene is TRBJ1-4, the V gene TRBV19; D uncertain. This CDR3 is CASSVRGLTTNEKLFF. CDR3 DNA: TGTGCCAGTAGTGTTCGGGGATTGACAACTAATGAAAAACTGTTTTTT. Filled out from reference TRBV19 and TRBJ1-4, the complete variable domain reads DGGITQSPKYLFRKEGQNVTLSCEQNLNHDAMYWYRQDPGQGLRLIYYSQIVNDFQKGDIAEGYSVSREKKESFPLTVTSAQKNPTAFYLCASSVRGLTTNEKLFFGSGTQLSVL.